This T cell receptor beta chain was recovered during a study of T cells after yellow fever vaccination. Study summary: Preparation used SMART-Seq v4 Ultra Low Input for the low-cell-number fractions. Study results and caveats: Most primary-vaccination clones recurred post-booster (roughly 96% CD4, about 90% CD8).

This clonotype was seen more than once but under ten times. Its antigen is still unknown. The CDR3 spans 14 residues. V dropped 5 bases and J dropped 5 bases, with 18 bases sitting between them. Per the germline V gene, CDR1 is DFQATT and CDR2 is SNEGSKA (reference sequence). TCRdb processed the 5' RACE reads anew with MiXCR; each CDR3 protein has one entry. The data hold 500,000 to 650,000 distinct CDR3 sequences, with 12% observed a single time. Sequencing used PBMCs, obtained on the day of the yellow fever booster vaccination. The source is a man in his thirties or forties who received the YFV17D yellow fever vaccine. The chain recombines TRBV20-1 with TRBJ2-5, with D possibly being TRBD2 (6 bases). The CDR3 protein is CSASRDLLLETQYF. The CDR3 DNA follows: TGCAGTGCTTCCCGGGACTTACTCTTGGAGACCCAGTACTTC.